These 17 T cell receptor beta chains were sequenced from one sample in a study of OX40 agonist ivuxolimab in advanced cancers. Repertoires were generated with immunoSEQ multiplex PCR, while TCRdb's copy carries only in-frame clones and drops some. This table holds roughly 77,000 clones, about 84% found once. The sample here was CD4+ or CD8+ T cells sorted from blood, taken in a trial of the OX40 agonist ivuxolimab. These TCRs come from an adult with an advanced solid tumor such as melanoma, head and neck, liver or kidney cancer.

The rearrangement joins TRBV9 to TRBJ1-4; perhaps TRBD1 as D (5 bases). The V end was cut by 4 bases, the J end by 8 bases, with 15 bases between. Germline V gene lookup returns CDR1 SGDLS and CDR2 YYNGEE. The length of the CDR3 is 14 residues. The CDR3 sequence: CASSPRAGREKLFF. The DNA of the CDR3 is TGTGCCAGCAGCCCCAGGGCCGGAAGGGAAAAACTGTTTTTT.

The chain recombines TRBV27 with TRBJ2-6; D remains unclear. The germline V and J ends were trimmed by 6 bases and 0 bases, with 3 bases remaining between them. The CDR3 contains 13 residues. Germline V CDR1 and CDR2: MNHEY, SMNVEV (reference sequence). The DNA of the CDR3 is TGTGCCAGCAGGTACTCTGGGGCCAACGTCCTGACTTTC. It encodes CASRYSGANVLTF.

The chain joins TRBV9 to TRBJ2-2; D is undetermined. This CDR3 has 12 residues. CDR1 and CDR2 (germline): SGDLS, YYNGEE. The V end was cut by 2 bases, the J end by 8 bases, with 7 bases between. This CDR3 reads CASSVGVGELFF. DNA for the CDR3: TGTGCCAGCAGCGTTGGGGTTGGGGAGCTGTTTTTT. The whole variable domain, filled in from reference TRBV9 and TRBJ2-2, reads DSGVTQTPKHLITATGQRVTLRCSPRSGDLSVYWYQQSLDQGLQFLIQYYNGEERAKGNILERFSAQQFPDLHSELNLSSLELGDSALYFCASSVGVGELFFGEGSRLTVL.

This chain joins TRBV18 and TRBJ1-2; no firm D call. Germline values: CDR1 KGHSH, CDR2 LQKENI. The CDR3 is 12 amino acids. V lost 5 bases and J 0 bases, leaving 4 bases between the germline ends. The CDR3 loop reads CASSDTNYGYTF. The CDR3 DNA sequence: TGTGCCAGCTCAGACACTAACTATGGCTACACCTTC.

The chain links TRBV4-3 to TRBJ2-5, with unresolved D. The CDR3 length is 15 residues. Germline loops: CDR1 LGHNA, CDR2 YSLEER. V was pared by 0 bases and J by 5 bases, with 13 bases between. CDR3 nucleotides: TGCGCCAGCAGCCAAGATCCGCGACAAGGGGAGACCCAGTACTTC. It specifies CASSQDPRQGETQYF.

V and J are TRBV30 and TRBJ1-1; TRBD1 might be the D (5 bases). Germline V gene data show CDR1 as GTSNPN and CDR2 as SVGIG (reference sequence). The CDR3 is 13 amino acids. With 2 bases removed from V and 5 bases from J, the gap between germline ends came to 12 bases. CDR3 protein: CAWSREGRTEAFF. CDR3 bases: TGTGCCTGGAGTAGGGAGGGGAGGACTGAAGCTTTCTTT.

The V gene is TRBV5-1, the J gene TRBJ1-1; 9 positions match TRBD1. Germline V gene lookup returns CDR1 SGHRS and CDR2 YFSETQ. After removal of 4 bases from V and 6 bases from J, the junction contained 10 bases not matched to a gene. The length of the CDR3 is 15 residues. CDR3 protein: CASSPWTGVTPEAFF. The DNA of the CDR3 is TGCGCCAGCAGCCCCTGGACAGGGGTTACGCCTGAAGCTTTCTTT.

This sequence joins TRBV5-4 and TRBJ1-4; a weak D match, TRBD1 (6 bases). The CDR3 has 17 residues. The germline gives CDR1 SGHNT, CDR2 YYREEE (reference sequence). With 4 bases removed from V and 2 bases from J, the gap between germline ends came to 18 bases. The CDR3, as DNA: TGTGCCAGCAGCCGGAAGGGGGGCGGTAGGACTAATGAAAAACTGTTTTTT. It translates to CASSRKGGGRTNEKLFF.

This clone was seen a single time. The chain is built from TRBV29-1 and TRBJ2-5, with D hard to call. The germline V gene encodes CDR1 SQVTM and CDR2 ANQGSEA. Trimming shortened V by 4 bases and J by 1 base, and 10 bases separated the two germline ends. This CDR3 has 13 amino acids. The CDR3 protein is CSVGLRSQETQYF. CDR3 DNA sequence: TGCAGCGTTGGTCTACGGAGCCAAGAGACCCAGTACTTC.

This sequence joins TRBV5-4 and TRBJ2-5; a weak D match, TRBD2 (7 bases). Germline CDR1 is SGHNT and CDR2 is YYREEE (reference sequence). Trimming removed 3 bases from V and 5 bases from J, with 11 bases in between. The CDR3 has 13 amino acids. CDR3 residues: CASSSGGGETQYF. In DNA form, the CDR3 reads TGTGCCAGCAGCTCGGGGGGCGGGGAGACCCAGTACTTC.

V gene TRBV15 combines with J gene TRBJ2-7; D perhaps matches TRBD1 (5 bases). CDR1 and CDR2 (germline): LNHNV, YYDKDF (reference sequence). The CDR3 is 15 amino acids. Trimming cost V 4 bases and J 4 bases, with 17 bases left between them. CDR3 nucleotides: TGTGCCACCAGCAATTATATCAGGGCCCCGTACGAGCAGTACTTC. It codes for CATSNYIRAPYEQYF.

This chain uses TRBV30 with TRBJ1-1; TRBD1 agrees at 8 bases. There are 17 residues in the CDR3. Trimming removed 2 bases from V and 8 bases from J; junction bases left unmatched: 19. CDR1 is GTSNPN and CDR2 is SVGIG in the germline V gene (reference sequence). The CDR3 reads CAWSFSPGQANRVEAFF. CDR3 sequence (DNA): TGTGCCTGGAGTTTCAGCCCGGGACAGGCCAACAGGGTGGAAGCTTTCTTT.

V usage is TRBV11-2 and J usage is TRBJ2-3; 11 bases are a match to TRBD2. Germline V lookup: CDR1 SGHAT, CDR2 FQNNGV. The CDR3 spans 18 residues. Trimming took 4 bases from V and 0 from J; bases not matched to a gene: 9. CDR3 sequence (DNA): TGTGCCAGCAGCTCCCCTAGCGGGGGGTTCTGGAGCACAGATACGCAGTATTTT. Residues: CASSSPSGGFWSTDTQYF.

This clone was counted a single time. V and J are TRBV6-1 and TRBJ1-5, with unresolved D. In germline, CDR1 is MNHNS, CDR2 SASEGT. CDR3 size: 14 residues. V was pared by 7 bases and J by 2 bases, with 12 bases between. CDR3 nucleotides: TGTGCCAGCAAGAGGGCCGAAGGCAATCAGCCCCAGCATTTT. Protein sequence: CASKRAEGNQPQHF.

This chain joins TRBV6-1 and TRBJ1-6; D uncertain. CDR3 length: 15 residues. The germline gives CDR1 MNHNS, CDR2 SASEGT. The V and J ends lost 6 bases and 7 bases respectively, with 16 bases between them. CDR3 sequence: CASRLDGVVNSPLHF. For the CDR3, the DNA is TGTGCCAGCAGACTGGACGGGGTAGTAAATTCACCCCTCCACTTT.

The rearrangement links TRBV2 to TRBJ2-1; TRBD2 aligns across 11 bases. The V and J ends lost 2 bases and 0 bases, in that order; junction bases with no gene match: 0. Germline V gene lookup returns CDR1 SNHLY and CDR2 FYNNEI. The CDR3 runs to 16 residues. The CDR3 coding sequence is TGTGCCAGCAGTGAACTAGCGGGGGGCTCCTACAATGAGCAGTTCTTC. Its translation: CASSELAGGSYNEQFF. Drawing the rest from reference TRBV2 and TRBJ2-1, the complete variable domain is EPEVTQTPSHQVTQMGQEVILRCVPISNHLYFYWYRQILGQKVEFLVSFYNNEISEKSEIFDDQFSVERPDGSNFTLKIRSTKLEDSAMYFCASSELAGGSYNEQFFGPGTRLTVL.

About this clone: A read error may produce the germline difference seen at one junction end. Other DNA sequences in this specimen translate into the identical CDR3. V and J are TRBV9 and TRBJ2-7, with a possible D match to TRBD1 (5 bases). The CDR3 length is 14 residues. Germline loops: CDR1 SGDLS, CDR2 YYNGEE. CDR3 sequence: CASSTTAISYEQYF. The DNA of the CDR3 is TGTGCCAGCAGCACGACAGCGATCTCCTATGAGCAGTACTTC.